This T cell receptor (beta chain) was retrieved from a study of T cell repertoires in cytomegalovirus infection. Overall study results and limits: Cumulated frequencies of public TCR beta families served to identify carriers of CMV plus the relevant HLA. It was HLA-C-restricted CMV-specific TCR beta clonotypes that dominated the response ex vivo.

There are many counts of this clonotype. Its specificity is not known. TCRdb fed the reads into MiXCR, producing one record per CDR3 protein. This table has more than 650,000 distinct CDR3 sequences, 35% appearing once. V dropped 2 bases and J dropped 0 bases, with 8 bases sitting between them. The CDR3 loop spans 14 amino acids. Germline V gene data show CDR1 as SGHAT and CDR2 as FQDESV (reference sequence). The TCR comes from a human donor in good health (CMV status not recorded). Some clones in this sample may be carry-over from other donors' samples. The source material was PBMCs. This sequence joins TRBV11-1 and TRBJ2-7; D tentatively reads TRBD1 or TRBD2 (5 bases each). CDR3 sequence: CASSLMGTSYEQYF. The CDR3 coding sequence is TGTGCCAGCAGCTTAATGGGGACCTCCTACGAGCAGTACTTC.